This T cell receptor beta chain was captured by sequencing in a study of Ad26.COV2.S vaccination and SARS-CoV-2 variants. Study at large: COV1001, an Ad26.COV2.S trial, supplied this vaccine-arm donor.

Some clones are missing from TCRdb's copy, which holds only in-frame ones; the method was immunoSEQ multiplex PCR. This sample has over 400,000 clones, with about nine tenths found just once. Worth noting for this clone: At one end, the junction sequence differs from germline, possibly due to a read error.

The treatment here: around 19 received Ad26.COV2.S at low or high dose, single or two shots; about five received placebo; per-sample allocation not given. The investigators took samples on day 63 after the first vaccine or placebo injection. Recruitment in Boston yielded a donor of adult age, 18-55 years. Vaccination used an Ad26 vector expressing Wuhan-strain SARS-CoV-2 spike. The germline CDR1 and CDR2 sequences are LNHDA and SQIVND (reference sequence). This CDR3 has 17 amino acids. This receptor was identified in a person aged 18-65 years who received the Ad26.COV2.S COVID-19 vaccine or a placebo. Material: peripheral blood, obtained in a trial of Ad26.COV2.S vaccine versus placebo. This chain joins TRBV19 and TRBJ2-7; either TRBD1 or TRBD2 may supply D (5 bases each). CDR3 nucleotides: TGTGCCAGTAGTTTAGACGGGGCGGCCGCCTCTCCCTACGAGCAGTACTTC. It is translated as CASSLDGAAASPYEQYF.